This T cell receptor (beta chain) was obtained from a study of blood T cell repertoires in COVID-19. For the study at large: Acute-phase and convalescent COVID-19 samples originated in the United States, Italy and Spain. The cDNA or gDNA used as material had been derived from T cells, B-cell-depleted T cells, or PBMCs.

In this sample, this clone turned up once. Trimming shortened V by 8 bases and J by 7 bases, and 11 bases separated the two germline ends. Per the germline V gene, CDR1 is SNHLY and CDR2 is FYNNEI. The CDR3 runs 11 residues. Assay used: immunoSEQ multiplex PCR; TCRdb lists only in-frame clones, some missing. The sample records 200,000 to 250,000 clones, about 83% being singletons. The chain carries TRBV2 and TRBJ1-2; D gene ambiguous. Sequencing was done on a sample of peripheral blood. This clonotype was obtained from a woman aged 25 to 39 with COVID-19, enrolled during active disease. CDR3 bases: TGTGCCAGCGTGCGGATCTCTGGCTACACCTTC. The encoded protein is CASVRISGYTF.